This TCR beta chain was recorded in a study of T cells after yellow fever vaccination. About the study: The fractions with low cell numbers were processed using SMART-Seq v4 Ultra Low Input.

This clonotype occurred a few times. Its target is unknown. Study findings and constraints: Most primary-vaccination clones recurred post-booster (about 96% CD4, around 88% CD8).

For TCR, cDNA came from 5'RACE template switching, which added a universal primer site and UMIs. TCRdb used MiXCR to reprocess the 5' RACE reads, holding one entry per CDR3 protein. The table has almost 600,000 distinct CDR3 sequences, roughly 14% seen once. This CDR3 contains 15 residues. Germline values: CDR1 SGHVS, CDR2 FQNEAQ. V was pared by 4 bases and J by 4 bases, with 16 bases between. The sequencing used PBMCs, collected on the day of the yellow fever booster vaccination. This chain uses TRBV7-8 with TRBJ1-1; possible D gene TRBD1, 6 bases. The receptor was isolated from a man aged 25 to 40 who received the YFV17D yellow fever vaccine. The CDR3 loop reads CASSYIQGSATEAFF. The CDR3 DNA sequence: TGTGCCAGCAGCTACATACAGGGAAGCGCCACTGAAGCTTTCTTT.